The clone carrying this T cell receptor (beta chain) has more than one count but fewer than ten. The target antigen is unknown. The entry originates in a study of T cells after yellow fever vaccination. Study background: SMART-Seq v4 Ultra Low Input prepared libraries from low-cell fractions. General study findings and limits: By day 5 rather than day 15, the secondary response had peaked, though it was weaker. Re-detected after boosting: most primary clones, about 96% of CD4 and 80% to 90% of CD8. In FACS-sorted repertoires, abundant clonotypes from the bulk population could appear as contaminants.

The CDR3 runs 13 residues. The germline V gene has CDR1 MNHEY and CDR2 SVGEGT. The ends were cut back, 6 bases at V and 4 bases at J, with 10 bases in the middle. MiXCR, run by TCRdb on the 5' RACE reads, gives a single entry per CDR3 protein. The sample records about 580,000 distinct CDR3 sequences, about a sixth being singletons. This TCR was sampled from a man between 18 and 29 years old who received the YFV17D yellow fever vaccine. The input for sequencing was PBMCs, taken 5 days after the first yellow fever vaccination. The chain employs TRBV6-2 or TRBV6-3 and TRBJ2-1; no clear D. The CDR3 is CASSSMGYNEQFF. CDR3 in DNA: TGTGCCAGCAGCTCCATGGGGTACAATGAGCAGTTCTTC.